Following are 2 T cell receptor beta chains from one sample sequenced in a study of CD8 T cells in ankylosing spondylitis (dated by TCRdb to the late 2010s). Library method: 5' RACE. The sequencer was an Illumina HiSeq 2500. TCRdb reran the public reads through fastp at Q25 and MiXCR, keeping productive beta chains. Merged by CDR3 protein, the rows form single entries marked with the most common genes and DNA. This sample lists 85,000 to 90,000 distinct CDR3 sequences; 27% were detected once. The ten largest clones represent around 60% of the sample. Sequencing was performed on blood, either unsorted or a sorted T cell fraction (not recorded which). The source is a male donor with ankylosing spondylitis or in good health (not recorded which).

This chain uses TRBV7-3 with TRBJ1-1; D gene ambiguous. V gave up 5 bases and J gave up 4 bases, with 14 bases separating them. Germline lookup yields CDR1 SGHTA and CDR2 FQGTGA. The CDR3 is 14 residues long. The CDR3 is CASSDSTGATEAFF. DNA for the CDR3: TGTGCCAGCAGCGACTCTACTGGCGCCACTGAAGCTTTCTTT.

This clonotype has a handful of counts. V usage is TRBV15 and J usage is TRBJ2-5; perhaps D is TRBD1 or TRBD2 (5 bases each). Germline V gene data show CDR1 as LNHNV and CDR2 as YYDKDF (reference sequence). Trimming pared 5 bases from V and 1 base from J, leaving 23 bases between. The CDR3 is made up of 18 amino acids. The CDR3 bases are TGTGCCACCAGCGGGGGTTTCTTAGCACCCACTAGCCAAGAGACCCAGTACTTC. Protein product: CATSGGFLAPTSQETQYF.